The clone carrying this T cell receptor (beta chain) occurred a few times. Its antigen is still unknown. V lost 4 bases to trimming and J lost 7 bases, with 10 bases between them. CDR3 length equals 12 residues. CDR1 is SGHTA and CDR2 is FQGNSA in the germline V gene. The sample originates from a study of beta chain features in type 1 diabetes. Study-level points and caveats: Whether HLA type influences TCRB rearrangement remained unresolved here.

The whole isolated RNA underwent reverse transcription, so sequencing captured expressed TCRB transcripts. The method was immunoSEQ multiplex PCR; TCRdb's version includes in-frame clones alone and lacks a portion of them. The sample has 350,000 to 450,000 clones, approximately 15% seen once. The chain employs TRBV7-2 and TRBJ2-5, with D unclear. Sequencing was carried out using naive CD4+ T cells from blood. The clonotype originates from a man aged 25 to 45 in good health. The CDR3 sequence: CASSSPPGTQYF. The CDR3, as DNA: TGTGCCAGCAGCTCGCCACCCGGGACCCAGTACTTC.